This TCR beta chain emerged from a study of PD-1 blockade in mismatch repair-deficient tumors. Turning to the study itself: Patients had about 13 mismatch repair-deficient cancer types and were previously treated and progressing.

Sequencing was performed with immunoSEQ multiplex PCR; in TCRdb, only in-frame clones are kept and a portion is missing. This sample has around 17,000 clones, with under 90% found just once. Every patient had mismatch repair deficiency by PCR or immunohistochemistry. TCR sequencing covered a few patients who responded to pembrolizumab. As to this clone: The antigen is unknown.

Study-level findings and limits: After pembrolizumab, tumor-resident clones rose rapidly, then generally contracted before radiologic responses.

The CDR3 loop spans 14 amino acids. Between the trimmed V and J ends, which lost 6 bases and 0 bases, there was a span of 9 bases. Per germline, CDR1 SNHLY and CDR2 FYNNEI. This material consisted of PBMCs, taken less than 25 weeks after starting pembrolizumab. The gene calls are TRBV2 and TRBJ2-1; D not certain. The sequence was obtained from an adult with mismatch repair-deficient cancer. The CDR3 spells CASRAPSSYNEQFF. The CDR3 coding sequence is TGTGCCAGCAGAGCGCCGAGCTCCTACAATGAGCAGTTCTTC.